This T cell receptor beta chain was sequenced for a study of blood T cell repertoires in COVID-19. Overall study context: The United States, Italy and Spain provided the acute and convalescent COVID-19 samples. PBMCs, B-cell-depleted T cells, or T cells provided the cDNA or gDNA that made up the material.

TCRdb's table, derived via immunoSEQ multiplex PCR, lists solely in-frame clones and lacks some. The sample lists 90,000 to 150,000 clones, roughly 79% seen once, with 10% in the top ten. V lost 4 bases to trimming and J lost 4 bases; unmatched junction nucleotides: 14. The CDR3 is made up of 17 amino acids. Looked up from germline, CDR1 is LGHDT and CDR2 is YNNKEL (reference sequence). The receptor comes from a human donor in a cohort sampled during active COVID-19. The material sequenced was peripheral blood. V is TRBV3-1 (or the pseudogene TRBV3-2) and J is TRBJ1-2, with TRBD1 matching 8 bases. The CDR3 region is CASSPDLGQGVIYGYTF. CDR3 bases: TGTGCCAGCAGCCCGGACCTCGGACAGGGAGTGATCTATGGCTACACCTTC.